One and the same sample provided the 29 T cell receptor beta chains below, sequenced in a study of CD8 T cells in ankylosing spondylitis. TCRdb fed the 5' RACE reads into MiXCR, producing one record per CDR3 protein. The profile covers fewer than 500,000 distinct CDR3 sequences, with around 26% appearing a single time and roughly 0.9% taken by the ten largest. Their antigens remain unidentified. Regarding the study as a whole: Ankylosing spondylitis blood seemed to carry a telltale TCR beta motif made of several highly homologous variants.

Material: blood, either unsorted or a sorted T cell fraction (not recorded which). The receptors here all came from a male donor with ankylosing spondylitis.

The chain carries TRBV5-1 and TRBJ1-2; possibly TRBD1 for D (6 bases). Per germline, CDR1 SGHRS and CDR2 YFSETQ. CDR3 length equals 14 residues. The V end was cut by 4 bases, the J end by 3 bases, with 13 bases between. CDR3: CASSRIPGDYGYTF. The CDR3, as DNA: TGCGCCAGCAGCAGGATCCCAGGGGACTATGGCTACACCTTC.

This clonotype was counted between two and nine times. The chain has TRBV12-3 or TRBV12-4 and TRBJ2-3, with TRBD1 identical over 7 bases. Trimming cost V 6 bases and J 2 bases; bases outside gene matches: 11. CDR3 length: 16 residues. CDR3 protein: CASRPNHRGSTDTQYF. The CDR3 region has the DNA TGTGCCAGCAGGCCGAATCACAGGGGATCCACAGATACGCAGTATTTT.

In this sample, this clonotype turned up a few times. The rearrangement uses TRBV29-1 and TRBJ2-7; D is undetermined. The V end was cut by 4 bases, the J end by 2 bases, with 9 bases between. CDR1 and CDR2 (germline): SQVTM, ANQGSEA. This CDR3 comprises 12 residues. As DNA, the CDR3 is TGCAGCGTTGGCGGAGCACCCTACGAGCAGTACTTC. Protein sequence: CSVGGAPYEQYF.

In DNA, the CDR3 is TGTGCCAGCAGTACCCTGGGGGGCAGCTATGGCGAGCAGTTCTTC. Protein: CASSTLGGSYGEQFF. The J gene is TRBJ2-1, the V gene TRBV6-4; D may correspond to TRBD1 or TRBD2 (6 bases each). Germline-derived CDR1 and CDR2 are MRHNA and SNTAGT. The CDR3 loop spans 15 amino acids. The V end was cut by 5 bases, the J end by 10 bases, with 21 bases between.

This clonotype appeared once. The chain is built from TRBV10-3 and TRBJ2-1; TRBD2 aligns across 8 bases. This CDR3 contains 13 residues. V lost 7 bases and J lost 5; bases outside the gene matches: 4. Germline-derived CDR1 and CDR2 are ENHRY and SYGVKD. As DNA, the CDR3 is TGTGCCATCATGCCGGGAGGGAACAATGAGCAGTTCTTC. Its translation: CAIMPGGNNEQFF.

The V and J genes are TRBV30 and TRBJ2-1, with unresolved D. The V gene lost 4 bases and the J gene lost 0 bases, with 7 bases spanning the gap. Germline V lookup: CDR1 GTSNPN, CDR2 SVGIG (reference sequence). The CDR3 has 13 residues. CDR3 in amino acids: CAWTRSSYNEQFF. CDR3 bases: TGTGCCTGGACGCGGAGCTCCTACAATGAGCAGTTCTTC.

There are a few counts of this clonotype. The rearrangement links TRBV5-1 to TRBJ2-5, with D maybe TRBD2 (5 bases). Trimming left V 4 bases short and J 2 bases short, with 12 bases between. Germline V gene lookup returns CDR1 SGHRS and CDR2 YFSETQ. The CDR3 consists of 14 residues. This chain's CDR3 is CASSQSGGQETQYF. The CDR3 DNA is TGCGCCAGCAGCCAGAGCGGCGGACAAGAGACCCAGTACTTC.

This clonotype was observed a handful of times. The V call is TRBV5-1, the J call TRBJ2-1, with D tentatively TRBD2 (6 bases). V lost 3 bases and J lost 2, with 6 bases in between. Germline V gene data show CDR1 as SGHRS and CDR2 as YFSETQ. The CDR3 sequence is 13 residues long. The CDR3 here is CASSWGAYNEQFF. CDR3 coding DNA: TGCGCCAGCAGCTGGGGGGCCTACAATGAGCAGTTCTTC.

The chain uses TRBV10-3 and TRBJ2-1, with 7 bases fitting TRBD2. Germline V gene data show CDR1 as ENHRY and CDR2 as SYGVKD. This CDR3 is 13 amino acids long. With V trimmed by 7 bases and J by 6 bases, 6 bases remained unmatched. The CDR3 region has the DNA TGTGCCATCATGGTTGGCGGGAGCAATGAGCAGTTCTTC. This encodes CAIMVGGSNEQFF.

The chain recombines TRBV14 with TRBJ2-3; 9 bases map to TRBD1. Losses at the gene ends were 4 bases for V and 4 bases for J; bases not matched to a gene: 6. This CDR3 spans 15 amino acids. Germline CDR1 reads SGHDN; CDR2 reads FVKESK. In nucleotides, the CDR3 is TGTGCCAGCAGCCGAGGACAGGGGAGGGCAGATACGCAGTATTTT. Translating it yields CASSRGQGRADTQYF.

This clonotype was observed a handful of times. The chain couples TRBV6-6 to TRBJ2-3; D gene uncertain. The CDR3 has 12 residues. Between the trimmed V and J ends, which lost 0 bases and 5 bases, there was a span of 3 bases. CDR1 and CDR2 from the germline V gene are MNHNY and SVGAGI (reference sequence). CDR3 residues: CASSYSGDTQYF. As DNA, the CDR3 is TGTGCCAGCAGTTACTCGGGAGATACGCAGTATTTT.

This clonotype was seen only a few times. The rearrangement uses TRBV5-1 and TRBJ1-2; tentative D call: TRBD1 (5 bases). Germline V gene data show CDR1 as SGHRS and CDR2 as YFSETQ. With 8 bases removed from V and 0 bases from J, the gap between germline ends came to 11 bases. This CDR3 contains 13 residues. CDR3 nucleotide sequence: TGCGCCAGTGGGGACGGAACTAACTATGGCTACACCTTC. This sequence encodes CASGDGTNYGYTF.

The chain links TRBV25-1 to TRBJ2-2; D possibly uses TRBD1 or TRBD2 (5 bases each). Germline V gives CDR1 MGHDK, CDR2 SYGVNS. With 4 bases removed from V and 6 bases from J, the gap between germline ends came to 9 bases. The CDR3 is made up of 13 amino acids. The CDR3: CASSGDRSGELFF. The CDR3 nucleotides read TGTGCCAGCAGTGGGGACCGGTCCGGGGAGCTGTTTTTT.

This clonotype showed up just a few times. The chain couples TRBV20-1 to TRBJ1-6; D unclear. The V gene's germline CDR1 is DFQATT and CDR2 SNEGSKA (reference sequence). This CDR3 comprises 13 residues. V was clipped by 3 bases and J by 7 bases, with 10 bases between them. In DNA, the CDR3 is TGCAGTGCTAGGTTTAGGTCGAATTCACCCCTCCACTTT. As protein: CSARFRSNSPLHF.

V is TRBV7-9 and J is TRBJ1-1; D remains ambiguous. V was trimmed by 5 bases and J by 3 bases, leaving 19 bases between them. CDR1 and CDR2 from the germline V gene are SEHNR and FQNEAQ (reference sequence). CDR3 length equals 16 residues. The CDR3 bases are TGTGCCAGCAGCCCCCTCACGTCCGCTCAGGACACTGAAGCTTTCTTT. This translates into CASSPLTSAQDTEAFF.

The sample holds many counts of this clonotype. V and J are TRBV3-1 and TRBJ2-3; 7 nucleotides line up with TRBD2. This CDR3 is built from 15 residues. CDR1 and CDR2 from the germline V gene are LGHDT and YNNKEL (reference sequence). V lost 4 bases and J lost 3; bases outside the gene matches: 7. In nucleotides, the CDR3 is TGTGCCAGCAGCCCGTCGGGCGGGAGAACAGATACGCAGTATTTT. Amino acid sequence: CASSPSGGRTDTQYF.

This clonotype was seen a single time. The DNA for the CDR3 is TGTGCCAGCACCTTGAACGGGAGGAACAATGAGCAGTTCTTC. This gives the protein CASTLNGRNNEQFF. V is TRBV6-1 and J is TRBJ2-1; 7 bases are a match to TRBD2. The CDR3 extends over 14 amino acids. V trimming: 7 bases; J trimming: 5 bases; junction bases outside the gene matches: 8. The germline V gene encodes CDR1 MNHNS and CDR2 SASEGT.

This clonotype was detected ten times or more. The chain links TRBV6-5 to TRBJ2-1, with TRBD2 matching 9 bases. This CDR3 has 15 residues. Germline assignment: CDR1 MNHEY and CDR2 SVGAGI. J gave up 6 bases and V 5 bases, and 8 bases lay outside the gene matches. The CDR3 region is CASSHRASGINEQFF. The CDR3 DNA reads TGTGCCAGCAGTCACAGGGCTAGCGGGATCAATGAGCAGTTCTTC.

The chain carries TRBV5-1 and TRBJ2-3; D remains unclear. The V gene's germline CDR1 is SGHRS and CDR2 YFSETQ. The CDR3 consists of 14 residues. V was clipped by 0 bases and J by 2 bases, with 7 bases between them. The CDR3 bases are TGCGCCAGCAGCTTGGAAAAGGCCACAGATACGCAGTATTTT. The encoded protein is CASSLEKATDTQYF.

This clonotype was seen only a few times. The chain recombines TRBV5-1 with TRBJ2-3, with 7 bases fitting TRBD2. J gave up 0 bases and V 2 bases, and 6 bases lay outside the gene matches. The CDR3 spans 16 residues. The germline gives CDR1 SGHRS, CDR2 YFSETQ. The CDR3, as DNA: TGCGCCAGCAGCTTAGGTTACGGGAGGAGCACAGATACGCAGTATTTT. Its protein product is CASSLGYGRSTDTQYF.

The genes are TRBV3-1 and TRBJ1-5, with no clear D. The CDR3 has 16 amino acids. The V and J ends lost 1 base and 2 bases respectively, with 12 bases between them. CDR1 and CDR2 (germline): LGHDT, YNNKEL (reference sequence). This CDR3 is CASSQGIAKGNQPQHF. The CDR3 DNA is TGTGCCAGCAGCCAAGGTATAGCTAAGGGCAATCAGCCCCAGCATTTT. Supplemented by reference TRBV3-1 and TRBJ1-5, the full variable domain reads DTAVSQTPKYLVTQMGNDKSIKCEQNLGHDTMYWYKQDSKKFLKIMFSYNNKELIINETVPNRFSPKSPDKAHLNLHINSLELGDSAVYFCASSQGIAKGNQPQHFGDGTRLSIL.

This chain uses TRBV5-5 with TRBJ2-5; D remains ambiguous. V dropped 1 base and J dropped 2 bases, with 9 bases sitting between them. CDR3 length: 14 residues. CDR1 and CDR2 from the germline V gene are SGHKS and YYEKEE (reference sequence). CDR3: CASSLIHDQETQYF. The CDR3 coding sequence is TGTGCCAGCAGCTTGATTCACGATCAAGAGACCCAGTACTTC. Using reference TRBV5-5 and TRBJ2-5 for the parts outside the CDR3, the full variable domain is DAGVTQSPTHLIKTRGQQVTLRCSPISGHKSVSWYQQVLGQGPQFIFQYYEKEERGRGNFPDRFSARQFPNYSSELNVNALLLGDSALYLCASSLIHDQETQYFGPGTRLLVL.

This clonotype was recorded only once. The J gene is TRBJ2-1, the V gene TRBV2, with TRBD2 identical over 13 bases. CDR3 size: 15 residues. V shed 4 bases, J shed 9 bases, and the junction held 6 bases outside the gene matches. Looked up from germline, CDR1 is SNHLY and CDR2 is FYNNEI. The CDR3 sequence is CASSGTSGSVGEQFF. For the CDR3, the DNA is TGTGCCAGCAGTGGGACTAGCGGGAGTGTCGGTGAGCAGTTCTTC. The entire variable domain, with the rest obtained from reference TRBV2 and TRBJ2-1, is as follows: EPEVTQTPSHQVTQMGQEVILRCVPISNHLYFYWYRQILGQKVEFLVSFYNNEISEKSEIFDDQFSVERPDGSNFTLKIRSTKLEDSAMYFCASSGTSGSVGEQFFGPGTRLTVL.

This clonotype has more than one count but fewer than ten. At one of its ends the junction is not consistent with the germline gene, which may arise from a read error. The V call is TRBV11-2, the J call TRBJ2-3, with 9 bases matching TRBD2. Germline loops: CDR1 SGHAT, CDR2 FQNNGV. The CDR3 extends over 17 amino acids. CDR3 bases: TGTGCCAGCAGCTTAGATCGACTAGCGGAGGGCACACATACGCAGTATTTT. Its translation is CASSLDRLAEGTHTQYF.

This clonotype was found a few times. This sequence joins TRBV6-1 and TRBJ1-1, with D maybe TRBD1 (5 bases). CDR3 length: 13 residues. V was trimmed by 6 bases and J by 6 bases, leaving 14 bases between them. Germline CDR1 is MNHNS and CDR2 is SASEGT. CDR3 DNA: TGTGCCAGCAGCCCCCGGGGCCTCCCTGAAGCTTTCTTT. It translates to CASSPRGLPEAFF.

The CDR3 sequence is CAWSAAIGYEQYF. The CDR3 region has the DNA TGTGCCTGGAGCGCGGCTATCGGCTACGAGCAGTACTTC. The chain links TRBV30 to TRBJ2-7; D unclear. In germline, CDR1 is GTSNPN, CDR2 SVGIG (reference sequence). The CDR3 is 13 residues long. V gave up 3 bases and J gave up 3 bases, with 12 bases separating them.

This clonotype was observed a handful of times. This rearrangement joins TRBV11-2 to TRBJ2-7; tentatively, D is TRBD2 (5 bases). Per germline, CDR1 SGHAT and CDR2 FQNNGV. The CDR3 runs to 14 residues. Deletions cut 5 bases from V and 5 bases from J, with 16 bases between. This CDR3 reads CASSQRAGVDEQYV. The CDR3, as DNA: TGTGCCAGCAGCCAAAGGGCGGGTGTGGACGAGCAGTACGTC.

This clonotype appeared a few times. This chain joins TRBV29-1 and TRBJ1-2, with D unresolved. The V end lost 4 bases, the J end lost 4 bases, and 25 bases lay between the germline ends. The germline CDR1 and CDR2 sequences are SQVTM and ANQGSEA. The CDR3 spans 17 residues. DNA of the CDR3: TGCAGCGTTGTCCCTAGGGTGAAGGGAACTCTTGCCTATGGCTACACCTTC. This translates into CSVVPRVKGTLAYGYTF.

This clonotype was detected only a few times. The rearrangement links TRBV10-3 to TRBJ2-7; TRBD2 is a possible D gene (5 bases). The CDR3 sequence is 15 residues long. The germline V gene encodes CDR1 ENHRY and CDR2 SYGVKD. Trimming removed 0 bases from V and 2 bases from J, with 11 bases in between. CDR3 loop: CAISESTASPYEQYF. The DNA of the CDR3 is TGTGCCATCAGTGAGTCGACGGCTAGCCCCTACGAGCAGTACTTC.